The 8 T cell receptor beta chains below were found in one sample sequenced in a study of blood T cell repertoires in COVID-19. The data were produced by immunoSEQ multiplex PCR, yet TCRdb's version contains in-frame clones alone and is incomplete. The sample includes some 140,000 clones, more than 60% of them seen just once. Sequencing was performed on peripheral blood. The receptors originated from a man older than 75 with acute or convalescent COVID-19.

The chain joins TRBV5-4 to TRBJ1-6; TRBD1 agrees at 8 bases. This CDR3 contains 18 residues. With V trimmed by 0 bases and J by 7 bases, 12 bases remained unmatched. CDR1 and CDR2 from the germline V gene are SGHNT and YYREEE (reference sequence). The CDR3 nucleotides read TGTGCCAGCAGCTTGGGGACAGGGAGAGGGGGAACCAATTCACCCCTCCACTTT. It translates to CASSLGTGRGGTNSPLHF.

This clone appeared a few times. V is TRBV6-5 and J is TRBJ1-2, with TRBD1 matching 9 bases. Germline V CDR1 and CDR2: MNHEY, SVGAGI. The length of the CDR3 is 14 residues. Trimming took 5 bases from V and 4 from J; bases not matched to a gene: 5. CDR3: CASSLGTGLYGYTF. The CDR3 DNA is TGTGCCAGCAGTCTCGGGACAGGGCTCTATGGCTACACCTTC.

The chain recombines TRBV7-9 with TRBJ2-5, with 8 bases lining up with TRBD2. The germline gives CDR1 SEHNR, CDR2 FQNEAQ (reference sequence). CDR3 size: 19 residues. J gave up 3 bases and V 1 base, and 16 bases lay outside the gene matches. CDR3 nucleotide sequence: TGTGCCAGCAGCTTAGGAAGTGGCGGGGGGACCTGGGATAAAGAGACCCAGTACTTC. Translated, it gives CASSLGSGGGTWDKETQYF.

The J gene is TRBJ2-7, the V gene TRBV24-1; TRBD1 might be the D (6 bases). V lost 4 bases, J lost 5 bases, and 14 bases lay in between. The CDR3 extends over 14 amino acids. The germline V gene encodes CDR1 KGHDR and CDR2 SFDVKD. CDR3: CATSDTTGYDEQYF. The CDR3 DNA reads TGTGCCACCAGTGACACCACAGGGTACGACGAGCAGTACTTC.

The V gene is TRBV3-1 (or the pseudogene TRBV3-2), the J gene TRBJ2-1, with D maybe TRBD1 (6 bases). This CDR3 has 16 amino acids. Germline CDR1 is LGHDT and CDR2 is YNNKEL (reference sequence). Between the trimmed V and J ends, which lost 5 bases and 0 bases, there was a span of 14 bases. The CDR3 loop is CASSGRGGPSYNEQFF. As DNA, the CDR3 is TGTGCCAGCAGCGGGAGAGGGGGACCCTCCTACAATGAGCAGTTCTTC.

The rearrangement links TRBV5-1 to TRBJ1-3, with 8 nucleotides matching TRBD1. V shed 3 bases and J 0 bases; nucleotides not matched to a gene: 2. In germline, CDR1 is SGHRS, CDR2 YFSETQ. The CDR3 spans 15 residues. CDR3 sequence reads: CASSSGQVSGNTIYF. The CDR3 DNA reads TGCGCCAGCAGCTCGGGACAGGTCTCTGGAAACACCATATATTTT.

For the CDR3, the DNA is TGCGCCAGCAGCAACCGGGACAGGGTTTCGAACACTGAAGCTTTCTTT. It is translated as CASSNRDRVSNTEAFF. The chain has TRBV5-1 and TRBJ1-1, with TRBD1 identical over 9 bases. CDR3 size: 16 residues. The germline V gene encodes CDR1 SGHRS and CDR2 YFSETQ. V lost 4 bases to trimming and J lost 1 base; unmatched junction nucleotides: 8. Full variable domain (missing parts from reference TRBV5-1 and TRBJ1-1): KAGVTQTPRYLIKTRGQQVTLSCSPISGHRSVSWYQQTPGQGLQFLFEYFSETQRNKGNFPGRFSGRQFSNSRSEMNVSTLELGDSALYLCASSNRDRVSNTEAFFGQGTRLTVV.

This clone has only a few counts. The rearrangement links TRBV19 to TRBJ1-5; 7 nucleotides agree with TRBD1. V dropped 9 bases and J dropped 0; count of bases not matched to a gene: 8. Germline loops: CDR1 LNHDA, CDR2 SQIVND (reference sequence). The CDR3 runs to 15 residues. CDR3 region: CASEIQGNSNQPQHF. The DNA for the CDR3 is TGTGCCAGCGAAATACAGGGGAATAGCAATCAGCCCCAGCATTTT.